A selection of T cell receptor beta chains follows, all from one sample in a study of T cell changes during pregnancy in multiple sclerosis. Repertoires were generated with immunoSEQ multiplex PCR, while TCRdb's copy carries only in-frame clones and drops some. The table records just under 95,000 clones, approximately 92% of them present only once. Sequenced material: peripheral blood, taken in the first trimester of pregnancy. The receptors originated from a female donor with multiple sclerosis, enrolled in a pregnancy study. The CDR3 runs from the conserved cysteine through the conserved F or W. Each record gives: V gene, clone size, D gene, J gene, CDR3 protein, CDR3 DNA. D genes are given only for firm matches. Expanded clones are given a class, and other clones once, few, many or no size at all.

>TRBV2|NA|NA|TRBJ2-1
CASGTEQFF
TGTGCCAGCGGCACTGAGCAGTTCTTC
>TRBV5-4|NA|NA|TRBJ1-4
CASSSKGGTNEKLFF
TGTGCCAGCAGCTCCAAGGGAGGGACTAATGAAAAACTGTTTTTT
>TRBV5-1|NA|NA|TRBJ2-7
CASRSGNEQYF
TGCGCCAGCAGGTCGGGTAACGAGCAGTACTTC
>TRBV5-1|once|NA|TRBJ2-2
CASSPWTAHTGELFF
TGCGCCAGCAGCCCATGGACAGCCCACACCGGGGAGCTGTTTTTT
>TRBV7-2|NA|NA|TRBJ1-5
CASNFLGGNQPQHF
TGTGCCAGCAACTTCCTAGGGGGCAATCAGCCCCAGCATTTT
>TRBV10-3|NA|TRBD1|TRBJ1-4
CAISESDRAAEKLFF
TGTGCCATCAGTGAGTCGGACAGGGCGGCCGAAAAACTGTTTTTT
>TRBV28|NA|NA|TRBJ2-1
CASSLTRRGEQFF
TGTGCCAGCAGTTTGACTAGGAGGGGTGAGCAGTTCTTC
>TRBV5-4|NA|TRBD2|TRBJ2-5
CASSKTKAGGRETQYF
TGTGCCAGCAGTAAAACTAAAGCGGGAGGGAGAGAGACCCAGTACTTC
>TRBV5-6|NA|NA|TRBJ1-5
CASSLGLSGNQPQHF
TGTGCCAGCAGCTTAGGTCTATCAGGGAATCAGCCCCAGCATTTT
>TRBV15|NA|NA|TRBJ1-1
CATSRDPRNTEAFF
TGTGCCACCAGCAGAGATCCCCGGAACACTGAAGCTTTCTTT
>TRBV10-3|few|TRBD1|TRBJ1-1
CAARGAGTVATEAFF
TGTGCCGCCCGCGGGGCCGGGACAGTGGCCACTGAAGCTTTCTTT
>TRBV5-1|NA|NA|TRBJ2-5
CASSLWGGSGQPQETQYF
TGCGCCAGCAGCTTGTGGGGGGGATCGGGACAACCTCAAGAGACCCAGTACTTC
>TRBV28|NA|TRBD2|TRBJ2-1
CASSKLLGTSGSSYNEQFF
TGTGCCAGCAGCAAATTGTTAGGGACTAGCGGTAGCTCCTACAATGAGCAGTTCTTC
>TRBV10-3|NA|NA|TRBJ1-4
CAISPDIINEKLFF
TGTGCCATCAGCCCGGACATTATTAATGAAAAACTGTTTTTT
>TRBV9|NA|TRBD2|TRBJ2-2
CASSVGGLANTGELFF
TGTGCCAGCAGCGTAGGGGGACTAGCGAACACCGGGGAGCTGTTTTTT
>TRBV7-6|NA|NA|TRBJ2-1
CASSLAYGEQFF
TGTGCCAGCAGCTTAGCGTACGGTGAGCAGTTCTTC
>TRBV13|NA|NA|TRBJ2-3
CASSLRRLVNTDTQYF
TGTGCCAGCAGCTTACGACGACTAGTCAACACAGATACGCAGTATTTT
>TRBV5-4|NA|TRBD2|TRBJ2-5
CASSVGLAGTETQYF
TGTGCCAGCAGCGTGGGACTAGCGGGAACGGAGACCCAGTACTTC
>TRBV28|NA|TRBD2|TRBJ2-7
CASNPAGGYEQYF
TGTGCCAGCAATCCCGCGGGAGGCTACGAGCAGTACTTC
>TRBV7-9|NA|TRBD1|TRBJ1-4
CASSTGQAATNEKLFF
TGTGCCAGCAGCACTGGACAGGCTGCAACTAATGAAAAACTGTTTTTT
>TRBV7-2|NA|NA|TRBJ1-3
CASSFRGTFAGNTIYF
TGTGCCAGCAGCTTCAGGGGTACGTTTGCCGGAAACACCATATATTTT
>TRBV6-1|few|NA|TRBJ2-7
CASSEMGRLWYEQYF
TGTGCCAGCAGTGAAATGGGGAGGCTGTGGTACGAGCAGTACTTC
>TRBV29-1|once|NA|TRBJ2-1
CSARFPVYNEQFF
TGCAGCGCCCGTTTCCCCGTATACAATGAGCAGTTCTTC
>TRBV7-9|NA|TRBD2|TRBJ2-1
CASSQTSSGRNEQFF
TGTGCCAGCAGCCAGACCTCTAGCGGGAGGAATGAGCAGTTCTTC
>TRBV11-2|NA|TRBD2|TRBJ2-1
CASSLGWGRGVNEQFF
TGTGCCAGCAGCTTAGGATGGGGTCGGGGGGTCAATGAGCAGTTCTTC
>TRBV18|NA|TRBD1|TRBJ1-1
CASSPLRQGSNTEAFF
TGTGCCAGCTCACCGTTAAGACAGGGATCGAACACTGAAGCTTTCTTT
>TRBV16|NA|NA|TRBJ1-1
CASRLTGTEAFF
TGTGCCAGCAGACTCACCGGCACTGAAGCTTTCTTT
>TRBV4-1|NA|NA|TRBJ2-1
CASSQERVTYNEQFF
TGCGCCAGCAGCCAAGAGAGAGTCACCTACAATGAGCAGTTCTTC
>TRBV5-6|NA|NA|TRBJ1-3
CASSLTGLIGNTIYF
TGTGCCAGCAGCTTGACAGGGTTAATTGGAAACACCATATATTTT
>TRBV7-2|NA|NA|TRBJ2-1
CASSLRVGRGGDEQFF
TGTGCCAGCAGCCTGAGGGTGGGACGCGGGGGCGATGAGCAGTTCTTC
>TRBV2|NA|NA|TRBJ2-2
CASSENNLGLTGELFF
TGTGCCAGCAGTGAAAACAATCTAGGACTTACCGGGGAGCTGTTTTTT
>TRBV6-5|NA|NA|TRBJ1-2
CASSYKAQGGYTF
TGTGCCAGCAGTTACAAGGCCCAGGGGGGCTACACCTTC
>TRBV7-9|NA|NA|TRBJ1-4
CASSPLVGPGIANEKLFF
TGTGCCAGCAGCCCGTTAGTGGGGCCAGGGATAGCTAATGAAAAACTGTTTTTT
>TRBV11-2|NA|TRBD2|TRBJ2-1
CASSFGGSPLNEQFF
TGTGCCAGCAGCTTTGGCGGGAGTCCTTTGAATGAGCAGTTCTTC
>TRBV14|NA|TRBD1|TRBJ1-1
CASSQRQGLNTEAFF
TGTGCCAGCAGCCAAAGACAGGGATTGAACACTGAAGCTTTCTTT
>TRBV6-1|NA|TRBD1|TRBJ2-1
CASIRTGGYNEQFF
TGTGCCAGCATCCGGACAGGGGGGTACAATGAGCAGTTCTTC
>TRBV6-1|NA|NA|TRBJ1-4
CASSPLNEKLFF
TGTGCCAGCAGTCCCCTTAATGAAAAACTGTTTTTT
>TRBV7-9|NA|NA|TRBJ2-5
CASSLRGTQETQYF
TGTGCCAGCAGCTTACGGGGGACCCAAGAGACCCAGTACTTC
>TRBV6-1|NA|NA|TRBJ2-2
CATAGQKRTGELFF
TGTGCCACCGCGGGACAGAAACGGACCGGGGAGCTGTTTTTT
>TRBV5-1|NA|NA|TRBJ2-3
CASSLAGGSSTDTQYF
TGCGCCAGCAGCTTGGCCGGCGGGTCTAGCACAGATACGCAGTATTTT
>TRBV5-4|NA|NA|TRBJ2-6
CASRAADGANVLTF
TGTGCCAGCAGAGCGGCGGATGGGGCCAACGTCCTGACTTTC
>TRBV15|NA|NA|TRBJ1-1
CATSRSRAGVNTEAFF
TGTGCCACCAGCAGATCCCGGGCAGGGGTGAACACTGAAGCTTTCTTT
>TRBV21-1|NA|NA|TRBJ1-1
CASSQRGQGRANTEAFF
TGTGCCAGCAGTCAACGGGGACAGGGAAGGGCGAACACTGAAGCTTTCTTT
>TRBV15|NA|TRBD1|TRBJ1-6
CATSREGQGDSPLHF
TGTGCCACCAGCAGAGAGGGACAGGGCGATTCACCCCTCCACTTT
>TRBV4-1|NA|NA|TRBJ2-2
CASSHGLTTGELFF
TGCGCCAGCAGCCACGGACTAACTACCGGGGAGCTGTTTTTT
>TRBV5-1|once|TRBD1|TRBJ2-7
CASSPGQGAGAYEQYF
TGCGCCAGCAGCCCGGGACAGGGGGCGGGCGCCTACGAGCAGTACTTC
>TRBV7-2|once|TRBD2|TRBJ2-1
CASNRRLAGINEQFF
TGTGCCAGCAATCGTCGACTAGCGGGCATCAATGAGCAGTTCTTC
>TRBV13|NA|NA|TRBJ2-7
CASSLEGVYEQYF
TGTGCCAGCAGCTTAGAGGGAGTTTACGAGCAGTACTTC
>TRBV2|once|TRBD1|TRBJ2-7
CASSRDSQEQYF
TGTGCCAGCTCCCGGGACAGTCAAGAGCAGTACTTC
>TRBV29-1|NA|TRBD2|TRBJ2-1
CSVTPGLAYNEQFF
TGCAGCGTTACTCCGGGACTAGCGTACAATGAGCAGTTCTTC
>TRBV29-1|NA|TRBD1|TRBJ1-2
CSVEDHRDRGDYGYTF
TGCAGCGTTGAAGATCATCGTGACAGGGGGGACTATGGCTACACCTTC
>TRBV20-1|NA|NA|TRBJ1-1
CSTPGHTEAFF
TGCAGTACGCCAGGGCACACTGAAGCTTTCTTT
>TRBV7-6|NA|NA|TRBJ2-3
CASSTGGADSTDTQYF
TGTGCCAGCAGCACCGGGGGAGCGGATAGCACAGATACGCAGTATTTT
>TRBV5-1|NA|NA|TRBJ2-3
CASSLEGQGLSTDTQYF
TGCGCCAGCAGCTTGGAGGGCCAGGGGTTGAGCACAGATACGCAGTATTTT